This T cell receptor (beta chain) was observed in a study of blood T cell repertoires in COVID-19. Background on the study: Sites across the United States, Italy and Spain contributed samples from acute and convalescent COVID-19. Sample material is recorded as cDNA or gDNA derived from T cells, B-cell-depleted T cells, or PBMCs.

Germline values: CDR1 SGHRS, CDR2 YFSETQ. CDR3 length: 13 amino acids. V lost 4 bases to trimming and J lost 3 bases; unmatched junction nucleotides: 1. Original handling: From reference gene primer amplification, estimates of nucleated cell counts were derived. Produced via immunoSEQ multiplex PCR; TCRdb's table is partial and in-frame only. Clone size and the V and J calls come from that table; the DNA yielded D and trimming. This table holds roughly 130,000 clones, more than 75% found once. The sequencing sample was made of peripheral blood. The clonotype comes from a man between 50 and 59 years old with active COVID-19. The chain employs TRBV5-1 and TRBJ2-7; the match to TRBD1 covers 10 bases. In DNA, the CDR3 is TGCGCCAGCAGCCGGGACAGGGGCTACGAGCAGTACTTC. Translation: CASSRDRGYEQYF.